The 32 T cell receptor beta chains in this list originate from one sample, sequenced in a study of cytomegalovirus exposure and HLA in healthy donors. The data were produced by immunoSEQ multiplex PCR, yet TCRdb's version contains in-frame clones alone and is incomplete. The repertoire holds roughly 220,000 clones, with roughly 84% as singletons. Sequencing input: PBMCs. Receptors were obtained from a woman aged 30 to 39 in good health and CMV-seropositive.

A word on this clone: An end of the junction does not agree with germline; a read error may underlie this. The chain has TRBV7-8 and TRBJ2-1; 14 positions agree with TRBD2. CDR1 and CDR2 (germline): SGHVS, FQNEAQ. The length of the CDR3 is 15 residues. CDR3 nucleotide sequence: TGTGCCAGCACCTTAGGACTAGCGGGAGGCAATGAGCAGTTCTTC. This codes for CASTLGLAGGNEQFF. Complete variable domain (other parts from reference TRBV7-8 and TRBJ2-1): GAGVSQSPRYKVAKRGQDVALRCDPISGHVSLFWYQQALGQGPEFLTYFQNEAQLDKSGLPSDRFFAERPEGSVSTLKIQRTQQEDSAVYLCASTLGLAGGNEQFFGPGTRLTVL.

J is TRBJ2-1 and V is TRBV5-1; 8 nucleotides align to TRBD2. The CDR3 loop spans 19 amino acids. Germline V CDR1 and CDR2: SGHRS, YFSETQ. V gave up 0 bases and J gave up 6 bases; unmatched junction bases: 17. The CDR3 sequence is CASSLDSGSAMRAINEQFF. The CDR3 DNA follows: TGCGCCAGCAGCTTGGACAGCGGGAGCGCGATGAGGGCCATCAATGAGCAGTTCTTC.

The CDR3 nucleotides are TGTGCCAGCAGCTTAGAACCAAGAGGGAACACTGAAGCTTTCTTT. This translates into CASSLEPRGNTEAFF. The V and J genes are TRBV7-9 and TRBJ1-1; D ambiguous. Trimming shortened V by 1 base and J by 1 base, and 10 bases separated the two germline ends. This CDR3 comprises 15 residues. Germline CDR1 is SEHNR and CDR2 is FQNEAQ (reference sequence).

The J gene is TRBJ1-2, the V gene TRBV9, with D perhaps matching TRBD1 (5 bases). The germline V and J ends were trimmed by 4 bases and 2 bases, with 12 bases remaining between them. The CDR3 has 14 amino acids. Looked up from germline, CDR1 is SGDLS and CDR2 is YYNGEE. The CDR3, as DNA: TGTGCCAGCAGCCCCTCAACAGGAAACTATGGCTACACCTTC. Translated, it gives CASSPSTGNYGYTF.

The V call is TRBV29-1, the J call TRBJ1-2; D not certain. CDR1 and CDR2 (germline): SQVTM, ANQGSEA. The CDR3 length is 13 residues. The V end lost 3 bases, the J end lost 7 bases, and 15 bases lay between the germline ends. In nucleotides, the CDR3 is TGCAGCGTTGACCTTAACAAATCAGGTGGCTACACCTTC. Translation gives CSVDLNKSGGYTF.

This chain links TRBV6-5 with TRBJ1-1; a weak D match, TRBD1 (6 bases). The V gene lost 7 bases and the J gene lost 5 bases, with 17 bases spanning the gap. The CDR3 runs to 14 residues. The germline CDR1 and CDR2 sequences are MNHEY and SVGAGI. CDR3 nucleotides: TGTGCCAGCAATAGGTTGAGGGGGAGGACTGAAGCTTTCTTT. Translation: CASNRLRGRTEAFF.

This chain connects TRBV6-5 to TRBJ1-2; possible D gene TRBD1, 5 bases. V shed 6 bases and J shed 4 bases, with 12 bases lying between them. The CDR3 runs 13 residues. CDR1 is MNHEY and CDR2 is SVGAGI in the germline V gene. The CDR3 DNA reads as TGTGCCAGCAGCCCGGGACCCCCCTATGGCTACACCTTC. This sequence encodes CASSPGPPYGYTF.

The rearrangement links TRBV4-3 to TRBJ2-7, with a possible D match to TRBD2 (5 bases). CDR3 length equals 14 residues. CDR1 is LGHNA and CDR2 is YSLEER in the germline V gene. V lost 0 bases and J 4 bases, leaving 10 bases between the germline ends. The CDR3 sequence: CASSQDIWEYEQYF. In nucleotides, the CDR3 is TGCGCCAGCAGCCAAGATATCTGGGAGTACGAGCAGTACTTC.

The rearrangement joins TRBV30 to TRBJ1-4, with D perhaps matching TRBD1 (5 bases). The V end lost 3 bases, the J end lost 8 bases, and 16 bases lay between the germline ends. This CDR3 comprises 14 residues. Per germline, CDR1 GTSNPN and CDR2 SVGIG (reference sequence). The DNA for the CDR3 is TGTGCCTGGAGCTGGGGGAGCGGAGGGGAAAAACTGTTTTTT. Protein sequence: CAWSWGSGGEKLFF.

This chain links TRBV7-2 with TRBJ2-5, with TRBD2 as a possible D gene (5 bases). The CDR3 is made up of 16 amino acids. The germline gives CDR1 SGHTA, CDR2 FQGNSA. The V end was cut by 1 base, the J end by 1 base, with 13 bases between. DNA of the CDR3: TGTGCCAGCAGCTTAGTTCAGCGGACGCTCCAAGAGACCCAGTACTTC. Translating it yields CASSLVQRTLQETQYF.

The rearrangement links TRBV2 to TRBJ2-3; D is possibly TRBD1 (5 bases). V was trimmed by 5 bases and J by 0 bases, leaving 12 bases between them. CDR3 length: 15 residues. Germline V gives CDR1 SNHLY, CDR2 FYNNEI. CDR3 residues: CASSSGSTSTDTQYF. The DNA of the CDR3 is TGTGCCAGCAGTTCAGGGTCTACTAGCACAGATACGCAGTATTTT.

CDR3 sequence (DNA): TGTGCCAGCAGCGGGAGAACAGCGGACTCCTACAATGAGCAGTTCTTC. Translation gives CASSGRTADSYNEQFF. V and J are TRBV9 and TRBJ2-1; D is possibly TRBD2 (5 bases). V lost 3 bases and J lost 0, with 13 bases in between. CDR1 is SGDLS, CDR2 YYNGEE, per germline. The CDR3 has 16 residues.

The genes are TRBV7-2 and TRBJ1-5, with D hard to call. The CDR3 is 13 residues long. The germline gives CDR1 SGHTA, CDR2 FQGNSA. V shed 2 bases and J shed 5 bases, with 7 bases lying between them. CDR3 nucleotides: TGTGCCAGCAGCTTATCAGAGCATCAGCCCCAGCATTTT. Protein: CASSLSEHQPQHF.

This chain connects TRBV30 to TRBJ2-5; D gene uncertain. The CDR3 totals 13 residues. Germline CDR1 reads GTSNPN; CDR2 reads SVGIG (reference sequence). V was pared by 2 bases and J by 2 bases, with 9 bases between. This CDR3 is CAWSTVTQETQYF. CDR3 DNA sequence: TGTGCCTGGAGTACAGTCACTCAAGAGACCCAGTACTTC.

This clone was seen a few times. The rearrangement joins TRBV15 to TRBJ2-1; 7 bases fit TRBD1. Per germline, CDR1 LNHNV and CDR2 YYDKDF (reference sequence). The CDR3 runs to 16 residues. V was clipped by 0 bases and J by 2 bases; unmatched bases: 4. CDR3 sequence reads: CATSRERDSTYNEQFF. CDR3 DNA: TGTGCCACCAGCAGAGAAAGGGACAGTACCTACAATGAGCAGTTCTTC.

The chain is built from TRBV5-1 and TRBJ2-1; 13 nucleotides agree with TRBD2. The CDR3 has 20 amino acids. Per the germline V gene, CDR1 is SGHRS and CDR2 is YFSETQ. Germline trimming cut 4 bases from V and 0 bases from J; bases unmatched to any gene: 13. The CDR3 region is CASSGKPGLAGISSYNEQFF. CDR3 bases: TGCGCCAGCAGCGGTAAACCGGGACTAGCGGGAATTAGCTCCTACAATGAGCAGTTCTTC.

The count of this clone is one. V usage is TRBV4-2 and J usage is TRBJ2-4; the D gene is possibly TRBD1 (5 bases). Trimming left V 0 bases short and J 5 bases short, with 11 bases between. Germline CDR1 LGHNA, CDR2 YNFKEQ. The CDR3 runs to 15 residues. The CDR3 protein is CASSQDLLRENIQYF. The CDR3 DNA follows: TGTGCCAGCAGCCAAGATCTTCTCAGGGAAAACATTCAGTACTTC.

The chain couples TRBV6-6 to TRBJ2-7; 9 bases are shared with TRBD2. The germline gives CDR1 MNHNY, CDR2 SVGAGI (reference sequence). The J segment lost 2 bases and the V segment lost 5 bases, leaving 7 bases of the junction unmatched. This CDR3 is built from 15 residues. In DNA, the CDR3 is TGTGCCAGCAGTAAACTTAGCGGGAGTACCTACGAGCAGTACTTC. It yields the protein CASSKLSGSTYEQYF.

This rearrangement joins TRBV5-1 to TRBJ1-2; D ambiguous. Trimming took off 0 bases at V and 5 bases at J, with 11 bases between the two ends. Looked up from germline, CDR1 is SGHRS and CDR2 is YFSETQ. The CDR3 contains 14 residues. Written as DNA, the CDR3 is TGCGCCAGCAGCTTGGGGACCGTAGGTTATGGCTACACCTTC. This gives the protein CASSLGTVGYGYTF.

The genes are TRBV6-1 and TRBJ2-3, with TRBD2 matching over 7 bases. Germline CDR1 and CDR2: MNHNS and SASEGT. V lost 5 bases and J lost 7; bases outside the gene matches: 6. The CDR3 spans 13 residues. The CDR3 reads CASSFGTTNTQYF. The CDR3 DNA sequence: TGTGCCAGCAGTTTCGGGACTACAAATACGCAGTATTTT.

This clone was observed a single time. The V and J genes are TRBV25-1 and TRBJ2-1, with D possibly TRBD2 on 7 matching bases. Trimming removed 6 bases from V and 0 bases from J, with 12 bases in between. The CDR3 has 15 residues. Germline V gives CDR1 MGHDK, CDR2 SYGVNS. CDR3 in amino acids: CASRKAGHSYNEQFF. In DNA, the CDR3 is TGTGCCAGCAGGAAAGCGGGACACTCCTACAATGAGCAGTTCTTC.

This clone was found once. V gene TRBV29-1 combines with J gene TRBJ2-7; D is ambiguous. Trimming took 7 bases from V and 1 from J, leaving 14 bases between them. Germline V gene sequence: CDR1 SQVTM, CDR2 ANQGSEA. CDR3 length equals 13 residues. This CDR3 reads CSAHSPGSYEQYF. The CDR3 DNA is TGCAGCGCCCACTCCCCGGGTTCCTACGAGCAGTACTTC.

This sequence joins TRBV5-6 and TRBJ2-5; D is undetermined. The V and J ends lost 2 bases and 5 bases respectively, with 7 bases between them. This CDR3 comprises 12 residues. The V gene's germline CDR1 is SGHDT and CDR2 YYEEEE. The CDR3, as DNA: TGTGCCAGCAGCTTCTCTGGGGAGACCCAGTACTTC. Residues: CASSFSGETQYF.

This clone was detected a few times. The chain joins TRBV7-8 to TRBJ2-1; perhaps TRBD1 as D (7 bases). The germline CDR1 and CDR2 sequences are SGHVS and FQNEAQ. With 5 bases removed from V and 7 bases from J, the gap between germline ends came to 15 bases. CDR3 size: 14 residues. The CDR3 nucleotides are TGTGCCAGCAGCGCGGTCAGGGGGGCGAATGAGCAGTTCTTC. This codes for CASSAVRGANEQFF.

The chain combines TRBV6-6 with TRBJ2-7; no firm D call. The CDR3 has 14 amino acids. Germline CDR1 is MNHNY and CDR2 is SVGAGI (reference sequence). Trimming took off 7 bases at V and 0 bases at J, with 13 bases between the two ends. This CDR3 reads CASTQIRSSYEQYF. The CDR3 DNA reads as TGTGCCAGCACGCAGATTCGGAGCTCCTACGAGCAGTACTTC.

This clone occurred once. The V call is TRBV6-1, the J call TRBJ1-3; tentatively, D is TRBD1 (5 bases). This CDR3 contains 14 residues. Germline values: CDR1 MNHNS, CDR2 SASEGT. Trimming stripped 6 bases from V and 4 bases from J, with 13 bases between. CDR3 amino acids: CASSRSGLGNTIYF. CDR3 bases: TGTGCCAGCAGCCGTTCAGGGCTGGGAAACACCATATATTTT.

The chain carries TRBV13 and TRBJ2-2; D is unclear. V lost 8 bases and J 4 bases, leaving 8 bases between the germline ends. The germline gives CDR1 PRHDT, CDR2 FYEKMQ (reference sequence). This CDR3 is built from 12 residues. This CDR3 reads CASQLATGELFF. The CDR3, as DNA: TGTGCCAGCCAGTTGGCCACCGGGGAGCTGTTTTTT.

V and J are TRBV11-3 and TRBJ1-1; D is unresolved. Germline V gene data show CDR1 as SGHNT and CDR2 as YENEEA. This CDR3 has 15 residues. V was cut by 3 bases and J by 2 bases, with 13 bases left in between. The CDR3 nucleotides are TGTGCCAGCAGCTTTTTGCGTTCCGGTAACACTGAAGCTTTCTTT. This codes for CASSFLRSGNTEAFF.

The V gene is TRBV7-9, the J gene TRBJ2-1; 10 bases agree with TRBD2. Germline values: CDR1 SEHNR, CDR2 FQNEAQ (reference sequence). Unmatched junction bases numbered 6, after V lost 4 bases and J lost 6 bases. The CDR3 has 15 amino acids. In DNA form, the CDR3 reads TGTGCCAGCAGCTACCTAGCGGGAGATGGCAATGAGCAGTTCTTC. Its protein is CASSYLAGDGNEQFF.

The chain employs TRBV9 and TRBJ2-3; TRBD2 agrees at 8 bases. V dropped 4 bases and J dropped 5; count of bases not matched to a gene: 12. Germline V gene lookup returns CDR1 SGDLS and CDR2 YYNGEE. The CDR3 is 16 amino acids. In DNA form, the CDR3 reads TGTGCCAGCAGCCCCCCTTCGGGGGGGTATGGAGATACGCAGTATTTT. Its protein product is CASSPPSGGYGDTQYF.

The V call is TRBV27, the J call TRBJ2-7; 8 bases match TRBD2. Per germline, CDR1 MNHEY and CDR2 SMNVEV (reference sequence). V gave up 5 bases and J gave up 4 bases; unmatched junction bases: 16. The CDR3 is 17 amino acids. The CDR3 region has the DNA TGTGCCAGCAGTCCCCTCCACCGAGCGGGAGTAAGGTACGAGCAGTACTTC. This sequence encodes CASSPLHRAGVRYEQYF.

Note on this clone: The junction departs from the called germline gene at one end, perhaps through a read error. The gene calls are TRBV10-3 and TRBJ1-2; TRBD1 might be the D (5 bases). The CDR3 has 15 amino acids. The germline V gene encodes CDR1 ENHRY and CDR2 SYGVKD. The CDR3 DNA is TGTGCCATCAGGCGACCCGGGACCCTGGGGTATGGTTACACCTTC. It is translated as CAIRRPGTLGYGYTF.